Below are 21 T cell receptor beta chains sequenced from a single sample in a study of cytomegalovirus exposure and HLA in healthy donors. Use of 60 Vbeta and 13 Jbeta primers characterized the PCR. Assay: immunoSEQ multiplex PCR; the TCRdb copy retains only in-frame clones and omits some. The sample holds some 87,000 clones, 65% to 80% seen once. The specimen sequenced was PBMCs. These receptors originate from a woman between 45 and 65 years old in good health and CMV-seropositive.

This clone was observed a handful of times. The chain couples TRBV2 to TRBJ2-1; 10 nucleotides line up with TRBD2. Germline CDR1 is SNHLY and CDR2 is FYNNEI. This CDR3 is 15 amino acids long. Germline trimming cut 5 bases from V and 5 bases from J; bases unmatched to any gene: 6. This CDR3 is CASSRTSGWNNEQFF. For the CDR3, the DNA is TGTGCCAGCAGTCGGACTAGCGGATGGAACAATGAGCAGTTCTTC.

This clone was counted a few times. The V and J genes are TRBV19 and TRBJ1-2; no firm D call. The CDR3 length is 13 residues. Trimming removed 0 bases from V and 6 bases from J, with 8 bases in between. Germline V gives CDR1 LNHDA, CDR2 SQIVND (reference sequence). Here the CDR3 DNA reads TGTGCCAGTAGTATAGATGAGAGGAATGGCTACACCTTC. Protein: CASSIDERNGYTF. Drawing the rest from reference TRBV19 and TRBJ1-2, the complete variable domain is DGGITQSPKYLFRKEGQNVTLSCEQNLNHDAMYWYRQDPGQGLRLIYYSQIVNDFQKGDIAEGYSVSREKKESFPLTVTSAQKNPTAFYLCASSIDERNGYTFGSGTRLTVV.

This chain links TRBV7-9 with TRBJ2-1, with 10 bases aligning to TRBD2. V lost 3 bases and J lost 8; bases outside the gene matches: 7. This CDR3 region has 15 residues. Germline V gives CDR1 SEHNR, CDR2 FQNEAQ (reference sequence). The CDR3 sequence: CASSFGLAAGDEQFF. CDR3 DNA: TGTGCCAGCAGCTTCGGACTAGCGGCAGGCGATGAGCAGTTCTTC.

V is TRBV29-1 and J is TRBJ2-5, with D possibly being TRBD1 (7 bases). This CDR3 has 12 amino acids. Trimming took off 7 bases at V and 5 bases at J, with 14 bases between the two ends. Germline loops: CDR1 SQVTM, CDR2 ANQGSEA. Here the CDR3 reads CSGDAGGETQYF. In DNA, the CDR3 is TGCAGCGGCGATGCAGGGGGGGAGACCCAGTACTTC.

The chain uses TRBV6-1 and TRBJ1-2; TRBD1 agrees at 9 bases. The CDR3 extends over 15 amino acids. Germline V gene sequence: CDR1 MNHNS, CDR2 SASEGT. The trim removed 1 base at V and 5 bases at J, leaving 5 bases unmatched. CDR3 in amino acids: CASSEVLQGAYGYTF. The CDR3 DNA is TGTGCCAGCAGTGAAGTACTACAGGGGGCGTATGGCTACACCTTC.

V usage is TRBV12-5 and J usage is TRBJ2-2, with D perhaps TRBD1 (6 bases). CDR1 is LGHNT, CDR2 FRNRAP, per germline. V was shortened by 7 bases and J by 6 bases, with 36 bases between the two germline ends. The CDR3 runs to 21 residues. This CDR3 is CASAPNPGTGTSESKPGELFF. The CDR3 nucleotides are TGTGCTAGTGCTCCAAATCCCGGCACAGGGACGTCGGAATCAAAGCCCGGGGAGCTGTTTTTT.

This clone was found a few times. The chain carries TRBV10-3 and TRBJ1-4, with D possibly TRBD1 on 6 matching bases. The CDR3 contains 15 residues. Trimming took off 0 bases at V and 6 bases at J, with 11 bases between the two ends. CDR1 is ENHRY, CDR2 SYGVKD, per germline. The CDR3 region is CAISESRGGDEKLFF. The CDR3 DNA reads as TGTGCCATCAGTGAGTCGAGAGGGGGGGATGAAAAACTGTTTTTT.

The chain has TRBV11-2 and TRBJ1-1; D is unclear. Trimming shortened V by 0 bases and J by 5 bases, and 7 bases separated the two germline ends. CDR3 length: 13 amino acids. CDR1 is SGHAT and CDR2 is FQNNGV in the germline V gene. The CDR3 is CASSLEGETEAFF. CDR3 nucleotide sequence: TGTGCCAGCAGCTTAGAGGGAGAGACTGAAGCTTTCTTT.

The chain has TRBV27 and TRBJ2-7, with TRBD1 as a possible D gene (6 bases). The CDR3 is made up of 14 amino acids. Germline values: CDR1 MNHEY, CDR2 SMNVEV (reference sequence). The ends were cut back, 3 bases at V and 3 bases at J, with 12 bases in the middle. The CDR3 DNA follows: TGTGCCAGCAGTTTCAGGCAGGGGAACTACGAGCAGTACTTC. Its translation is CASSFRQGNYEQYF.

The chain combines TRBV7-8 with TRBJ2-3, with D uncertain. In germline, CDR1 is SGHVS, CDR2 FQNEAQ. V lost 1 base and J 11 bases, leaving 13 bases between the germline ends. This CDR3 spans 13 amino acids. This CDR3 is CASSLVAAHGQYF. CDR3 nucleotides: TGTGCCAGCAGCTTAGTGGCTGCTCATGGGCAGTATTTT.

The V and J genes are TRBV5-4 and TRBJ2-5, with a possible D match to TRBD1 (5 bases). The CDR3 length is 14 residues. In germline, CDR1 is SGHNT, CDR2 YYREEE (reference sequence). Trimming left V 2 bases short and J 5 bases short, with 13 bases between. The CDR3 is CASSLIGVEETQYF. The CDR3 region has the DNA TGTGCCAGCAGCTTAATAGGGGTGGAGGAGACCCAGTACTTC.

J is TRBJ2-6 and V is TRBV7-2, with a possible D match to TRBD1 (5 bases). Germline CDR1 is SGHTA and CDR2 is FQGNSA. There are 18 residues in the CDR3. The V end was cut by 1 base, the J end by 3 bases, with 16 bases between. CDR3 sequence: CASSLETTGFNGANVLTF. CDR3 coding DNA: TGTGCCAGCAGCTTAGAGACAACAGGCTTTAATGGGGCCAACGTCCTGACTTTC.

The J gene is TRBJ2-5, the V gene TRBV2, with D maybe TRBD1 (7 bases). Germline values: CDR1 SNHLY, CDR2 FYNNEI. The CDR3 is made up of 14 amino acids. V was clipped by 8 bases and J by 2 bases, with 15 bases between them. CDR3 sequence reads: CASSVGGQQETQYF. CDR3 DNA sequence: TGTGCCAGCTCCGTCGGGGGACAGCAAGAGACCCAGTACTTC.

This chain joins TRBV27 and TRBJ1-5; D gene unclear. Trimming removed 2 bases from V and 0 bases from J, with 11 bases in between. The CDR3 loop spans 16 amino acids. CDR1 is MNHEY and CDR2 is SMNVEV in the germline V gene (reference sequence). CDR3 in amino acids: CASSLVGDYSNQPQHF. CDR3 DNA sequence: TGTGCCAGCAGTTTAGTGGGAGATTATAGCAATCAGCCCCAGCATTTT.

The chain uses TRBV19 and TRBJ1-5; D possibly corresponds to TRBD1 (5 bases). The CDR3 length is 15 residues. V was shortened by 5 bases and J by 7 bases, with 18 bases between the two germline ends. CDR1 is LNHDA and CDR2 is SQIVND in the germline V gene (reference sequence). The CDR3 nucleotides are TGTGCCAGTAGTCAACCTTTAGGGGCCTCACAGCCCCAGCATTTT. It is translated as CASSQPLGASQPQHF.

This clone appeared a few times. The chain carries TRBV28 and TRBJ1-3; no firm D call. CDR3 length equals 13 residues. Trimming took 2 bases from V and 4 from J, leaving 6 bases between them. CDR1 and CDR2 (germline): MDHEN, SYDVKM. CDR3 sequence reads: CASSLPRGNTIYF. CDR3 sequence (DNA): TGTGCCAGCAGTTTACCCAGGGGAAACACCATATATTTT.

This clone was seen only a few times. V and J are TRBV25-1 and TRBJ2-3; 9 bases match TRBD1. V was clipped by 4 bases and J by 4 bases; unmatched bases: 12. The CDR3 has 17 amino acids. Germline-derived CDR1 and CDR2 are MGHDK and SYGVNS. The CDR3, as DNA: TGTGCCAGCAGTGGGGGGGGACAGGGTAGATTCGCAGATACGCAGTATTTT. It yields the protein CASSGGGQGRFADTQYF.

V and J are TRBV27 and TRBJ2-1; D is possibly TRBD2 (6 bases). CDR3 length: 15 amino acids. Trimming left V 4 bases short and J 6 bases short, with 16 bases between. Germline CDR1 and CDR2: MNHEY and SMNVEV (reference sequence). The CDR3 bases are TGTGCCAGCAGTTACGGGCGGGAAAGTTTCAATGAGCAGTTCTTC. It yields the protein CASSYGRESFNEQFF.

This chain joins TRBV5-6 and TRBJ1-5, with D possibly matching TRBD1 (5 bases). In germline, CDR1 is SGHDT, CDR2 YYEEEE. Deletions cut 0 bases from V and 2 bases from J, with 6 bases between. The CDR3 covers 14 residues. This chain's CDR3 is CASSLVGGNQPQHF. The CDR3 nucleotides are TGTGCCAGCAGCTTGGTAGGGGGCAATCAGCCCCAGCATTTT.

The rearrangement uses TRBV4-3 and TRBJ1-2; no definite D call. This CDR3 is 18 amino acids long. Germline-derived CDR1 and CDR2 are LGHNA and YSLEER. V was trimmed by 0 bases and J by 1 base, leaving 18 bases between them. CDR3 in DNA: TGCGCCAGCAGCCAAGACGGGGAGGTGGGAGTGGATAACTATGGCTACACCTTC. Protein product: CASSQDGEVGVDNYGYTF.

A remark on this clone: One end of the junction does not line up with germline, which may come from a read error. V usage is TRBV7-3 and J usage is TRBJ2-1; TRBD2 aligns across 7 bases. In germline, CDR1 is SGHTA, CDR2 FQGTGA. The CDR3 has 16 amino acids. The CDR3 coding sequence is TGTTCCAGCAGCTTATATGGCGGGAGCTCCTACAATGAGCAGTTCTTC. Protein sequence: CSSSLYGGSSYNEQFF.